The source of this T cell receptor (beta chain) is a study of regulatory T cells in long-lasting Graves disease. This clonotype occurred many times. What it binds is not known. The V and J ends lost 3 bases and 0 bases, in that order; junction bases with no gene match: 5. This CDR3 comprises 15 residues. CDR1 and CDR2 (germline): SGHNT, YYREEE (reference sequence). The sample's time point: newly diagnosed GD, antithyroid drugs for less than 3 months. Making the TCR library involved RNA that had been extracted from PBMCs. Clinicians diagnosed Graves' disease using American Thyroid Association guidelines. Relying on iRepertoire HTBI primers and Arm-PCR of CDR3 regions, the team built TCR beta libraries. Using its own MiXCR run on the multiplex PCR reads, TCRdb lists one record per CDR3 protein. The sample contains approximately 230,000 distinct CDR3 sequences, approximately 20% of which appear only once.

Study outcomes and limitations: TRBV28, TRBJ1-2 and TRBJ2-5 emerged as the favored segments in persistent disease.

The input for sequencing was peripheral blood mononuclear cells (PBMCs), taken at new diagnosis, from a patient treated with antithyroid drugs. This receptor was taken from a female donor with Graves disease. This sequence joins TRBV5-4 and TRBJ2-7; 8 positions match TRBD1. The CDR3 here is CASSSLDRDSYEQYF. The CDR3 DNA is TGTGCCAGCAGCTCCCTGGACAGGGACTCCTACGAGCAGTACTTC.